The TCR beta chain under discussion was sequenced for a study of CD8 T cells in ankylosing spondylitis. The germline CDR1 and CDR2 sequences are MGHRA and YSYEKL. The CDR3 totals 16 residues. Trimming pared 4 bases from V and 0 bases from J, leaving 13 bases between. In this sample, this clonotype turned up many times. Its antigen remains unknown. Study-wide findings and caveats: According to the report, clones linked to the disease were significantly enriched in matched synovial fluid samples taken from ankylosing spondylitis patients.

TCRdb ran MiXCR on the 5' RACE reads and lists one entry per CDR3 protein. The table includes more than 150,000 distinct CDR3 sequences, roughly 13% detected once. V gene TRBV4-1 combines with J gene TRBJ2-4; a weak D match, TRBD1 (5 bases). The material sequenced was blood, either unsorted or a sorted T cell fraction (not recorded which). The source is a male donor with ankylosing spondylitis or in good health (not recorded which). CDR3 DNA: TGCGCCAGCAGCCGCAGACAGCTCCTAGCCAAAAACATTCAGTACTTC. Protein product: CASSRRQLLAKNIQYF.